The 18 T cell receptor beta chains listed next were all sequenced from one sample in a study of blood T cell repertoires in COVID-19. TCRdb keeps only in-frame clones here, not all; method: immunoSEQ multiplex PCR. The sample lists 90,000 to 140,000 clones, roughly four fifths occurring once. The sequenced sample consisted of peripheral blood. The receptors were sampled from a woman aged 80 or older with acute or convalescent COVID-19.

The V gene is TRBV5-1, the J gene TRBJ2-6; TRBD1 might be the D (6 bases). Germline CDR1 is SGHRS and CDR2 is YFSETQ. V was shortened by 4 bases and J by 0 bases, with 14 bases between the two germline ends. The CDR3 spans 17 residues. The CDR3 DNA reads TGCGCCAGCAGCCCCCGAGACAGGCTCTCTGGGGCCAACGTCCTGACTTTC. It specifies CASSPRDRLSGANVLTF.

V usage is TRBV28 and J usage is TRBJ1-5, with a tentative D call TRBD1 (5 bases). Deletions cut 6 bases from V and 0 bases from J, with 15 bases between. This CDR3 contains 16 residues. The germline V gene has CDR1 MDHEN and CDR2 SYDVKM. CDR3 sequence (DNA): TGTGCCAGCAGCCGAATCCAGGGTACTAGCAATCAGCCCCAGCATTTT. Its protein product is CASSRIQGTSNQPQHF.

CDR3: CASSGAPRGYTF. CDR3 nucleotide sequence: TGTGCCAGCAGTGGGGCCCCGAGGGGCTACACCTTC. The genes are TRBV28 and TRBJ1-2; possible D gene TRBD1, 5 bases. In germline, CDR1 is MDHEN, CDR2 SYDVKM. The CDR3 contains 12 residues. V was pared by 5 bases and J by 8 bases, with 12 bases between.

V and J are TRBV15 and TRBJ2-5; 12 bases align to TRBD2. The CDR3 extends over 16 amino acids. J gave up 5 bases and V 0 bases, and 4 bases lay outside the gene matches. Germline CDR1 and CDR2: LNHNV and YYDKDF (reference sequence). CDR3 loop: CATSRDGLAGMETQYF. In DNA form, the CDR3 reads TGTGCCACCAGCAGAGATGGACTAGCGGGAATGGAGACCCAGTACTTC.

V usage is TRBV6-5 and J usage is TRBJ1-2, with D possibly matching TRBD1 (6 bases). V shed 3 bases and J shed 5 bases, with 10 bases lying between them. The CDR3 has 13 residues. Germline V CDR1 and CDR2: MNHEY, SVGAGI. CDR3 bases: TGTGCCAGCAGTTATGACAGGATTTATGGCTACACCTTC. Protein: CASSYDRIYGYTF.

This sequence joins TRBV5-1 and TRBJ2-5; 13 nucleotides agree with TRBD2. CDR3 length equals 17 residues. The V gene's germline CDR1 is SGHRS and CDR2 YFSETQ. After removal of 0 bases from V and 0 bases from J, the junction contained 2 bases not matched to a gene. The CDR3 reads CASSLGLAGGYQETQYF. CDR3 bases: TGCGCCAGCAGCTTGGGACTAGCGGGAGGCTACCAAGAGACCCAGTACTTC.

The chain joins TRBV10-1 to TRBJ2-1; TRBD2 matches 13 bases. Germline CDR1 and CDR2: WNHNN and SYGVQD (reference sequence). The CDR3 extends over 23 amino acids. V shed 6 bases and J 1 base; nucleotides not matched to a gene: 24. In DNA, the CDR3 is TGCGCCAGCAGCCCGGACAGGGGGGCTCCGGGACTAGCGGGAAGGCCGTCCTACAATGAGCAGTTCTTC. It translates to CASSPDRGAPGLAGRPSYNEQFF.

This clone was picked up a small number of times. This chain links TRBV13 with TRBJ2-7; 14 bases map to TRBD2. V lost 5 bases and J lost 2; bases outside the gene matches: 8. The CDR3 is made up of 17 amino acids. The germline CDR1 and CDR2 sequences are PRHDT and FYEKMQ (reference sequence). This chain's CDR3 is CASSGTSGRWKPYEQYF. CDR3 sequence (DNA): TGTGCCAGCAGCGGGACTAGCGGGAGATGGAAGCCCTACGAGCAGTACTTC.

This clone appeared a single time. CDR3 nucleotide sequence: TGTGCCAGTAGTATAGCCGGAGTATCCTACAATGAGCAGTTCTTC. Its translation is CASSIAGVSYNEQFF. The chain links TRBV19 to TRBJ2-1; D not resolved. Per germline, CDR1 LNHDA and CDR2 SQIVND (reference sequence). The CDR3 covers 15 residues. Trimming took off 1 base at V and 1 base at J, with 8 bases between the two ends.

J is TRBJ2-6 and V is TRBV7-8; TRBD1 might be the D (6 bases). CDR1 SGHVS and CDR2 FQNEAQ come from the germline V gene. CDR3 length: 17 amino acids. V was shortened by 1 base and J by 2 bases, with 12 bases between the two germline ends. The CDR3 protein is CASSLVQGLTGANVLTF. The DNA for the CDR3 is TGTGCCAGCAGCTTAGTCCAGGGGCTAACTGGGGCCAACGTCCTGACTTTC.

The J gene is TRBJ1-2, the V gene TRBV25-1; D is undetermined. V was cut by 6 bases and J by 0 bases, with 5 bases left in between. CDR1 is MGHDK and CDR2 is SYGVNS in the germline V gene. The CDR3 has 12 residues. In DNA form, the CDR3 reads TGTGCCAGCAGCAGATCTAACTATGGCTACACCTTC. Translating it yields CASSRSNYGYTF.

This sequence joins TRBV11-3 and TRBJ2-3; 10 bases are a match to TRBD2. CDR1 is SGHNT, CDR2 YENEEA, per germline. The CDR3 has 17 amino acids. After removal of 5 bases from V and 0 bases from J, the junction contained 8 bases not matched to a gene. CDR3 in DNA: TGTGCCAGCAGCCCCCGGACTAGCGGCTCGAGCACAGATACGCAGTATTTT. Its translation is CASSPRTSGSSTDTQYF.

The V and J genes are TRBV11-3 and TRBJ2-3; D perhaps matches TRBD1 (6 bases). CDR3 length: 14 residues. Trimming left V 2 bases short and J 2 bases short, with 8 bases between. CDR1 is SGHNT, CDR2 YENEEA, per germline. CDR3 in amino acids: CASSLRDNTDTQYF. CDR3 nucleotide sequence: TGTGCCAGCAGCTTAAGGGACAACACAGATACGCAGTATTTT.

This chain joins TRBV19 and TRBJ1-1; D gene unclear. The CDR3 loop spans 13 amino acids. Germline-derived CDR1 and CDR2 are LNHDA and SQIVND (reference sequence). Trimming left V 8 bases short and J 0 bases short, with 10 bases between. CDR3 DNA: TGTGCCAGTCGCACAGAAATGAACACTGAAGCTTTCTTT. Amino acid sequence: CASRTEMNTEAFF.

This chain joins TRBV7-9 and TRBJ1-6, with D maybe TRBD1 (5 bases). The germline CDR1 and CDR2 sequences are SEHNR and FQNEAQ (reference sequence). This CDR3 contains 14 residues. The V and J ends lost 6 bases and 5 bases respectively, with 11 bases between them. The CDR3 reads CASRPTVDNSPLHF. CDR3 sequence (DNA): TGTGCCAGCAGACCGACAGTCGATAATTCACCCCTCCACTTT.

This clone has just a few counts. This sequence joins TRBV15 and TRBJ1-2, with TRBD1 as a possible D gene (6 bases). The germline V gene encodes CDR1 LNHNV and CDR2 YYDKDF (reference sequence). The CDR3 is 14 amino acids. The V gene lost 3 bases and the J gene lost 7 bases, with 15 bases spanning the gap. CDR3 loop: CATSSEGGKGGYTF. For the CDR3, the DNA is TGTGCCACCAGCAGCGAGGGGGGGAAGGGTGGCTACACCTTC.

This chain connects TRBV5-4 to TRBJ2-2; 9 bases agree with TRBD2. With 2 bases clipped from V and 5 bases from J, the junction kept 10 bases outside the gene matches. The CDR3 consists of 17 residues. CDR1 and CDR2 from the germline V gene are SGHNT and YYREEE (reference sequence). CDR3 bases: TGTGCCAGCAGCTTTAGGGGTAGCGGGAGTAGTACCGGGGAGCTGTTTTTT. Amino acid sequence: CASSFRGSGSSTGELFF.

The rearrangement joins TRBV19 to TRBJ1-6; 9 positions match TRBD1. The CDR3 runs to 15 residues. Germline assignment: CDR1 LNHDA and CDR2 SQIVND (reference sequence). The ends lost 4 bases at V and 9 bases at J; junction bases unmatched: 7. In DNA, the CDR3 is TGTGCCAGTAGTAACCGGGACAGGGAAACTTCACCCCTCCACTTT. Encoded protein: CASSNRDRETSPLHF.